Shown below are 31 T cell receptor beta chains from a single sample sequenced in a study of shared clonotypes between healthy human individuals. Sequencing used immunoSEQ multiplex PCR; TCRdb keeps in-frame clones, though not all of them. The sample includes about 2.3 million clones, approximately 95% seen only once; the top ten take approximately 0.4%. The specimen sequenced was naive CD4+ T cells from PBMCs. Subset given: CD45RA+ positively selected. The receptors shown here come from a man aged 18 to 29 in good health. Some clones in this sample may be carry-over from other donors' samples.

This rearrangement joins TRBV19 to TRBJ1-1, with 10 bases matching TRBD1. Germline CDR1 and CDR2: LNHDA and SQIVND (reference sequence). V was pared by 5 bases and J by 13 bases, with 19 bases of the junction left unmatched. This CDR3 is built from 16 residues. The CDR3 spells CASSARTGGTLNECFF. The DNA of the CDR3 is TGTGCCAGTAGTGCTCGGACAGGGGGAACACTGAATGAGTGTTTCTTT.

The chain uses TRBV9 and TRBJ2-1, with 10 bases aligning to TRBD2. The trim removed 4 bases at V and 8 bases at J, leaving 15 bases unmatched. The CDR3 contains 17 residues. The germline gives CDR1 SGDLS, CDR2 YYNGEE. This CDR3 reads CASSILASGRSEDEQFF. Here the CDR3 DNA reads TGTGCCAGCAGCATTCTAGCTAGCGGGAGATCGGAGGATGAGCAGTTCTTC.

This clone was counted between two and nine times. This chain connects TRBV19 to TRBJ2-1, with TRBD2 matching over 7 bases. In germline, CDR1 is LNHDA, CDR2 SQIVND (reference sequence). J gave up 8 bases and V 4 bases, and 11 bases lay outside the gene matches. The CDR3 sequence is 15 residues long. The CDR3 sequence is CASSKRRGSEDEQFF. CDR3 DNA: TGTGCCAGTAGTAAGAGACGCGGGAGTGAAGATGAGCAGTTCTTC.

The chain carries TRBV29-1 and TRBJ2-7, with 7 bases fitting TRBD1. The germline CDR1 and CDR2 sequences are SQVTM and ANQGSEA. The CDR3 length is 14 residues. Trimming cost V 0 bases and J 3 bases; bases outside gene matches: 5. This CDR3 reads CSVEDRDRYYEQYF. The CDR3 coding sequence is TGCAGCGTTGAAGACCGGGACAGATACTACGAGCAGTACTTC.

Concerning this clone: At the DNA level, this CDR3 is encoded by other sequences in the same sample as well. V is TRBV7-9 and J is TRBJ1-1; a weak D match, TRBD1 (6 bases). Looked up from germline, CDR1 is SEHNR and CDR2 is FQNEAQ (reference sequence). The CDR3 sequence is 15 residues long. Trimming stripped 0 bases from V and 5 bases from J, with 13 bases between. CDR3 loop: CASSLARGLGTEAFF. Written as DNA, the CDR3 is TGTGCCAGCAGCTTAGCCCGGGGGCTGGGAACTGAAGCTTTCTTT.

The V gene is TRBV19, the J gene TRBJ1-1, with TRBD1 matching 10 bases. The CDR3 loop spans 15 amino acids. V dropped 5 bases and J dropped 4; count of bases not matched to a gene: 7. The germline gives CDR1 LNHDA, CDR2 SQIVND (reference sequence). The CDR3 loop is CASSPWGQGLTEAFF. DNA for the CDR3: TGTGCCAGTAGTCCCTGGGGACAGGGGCTCACTGAAGCTTTCTTT.

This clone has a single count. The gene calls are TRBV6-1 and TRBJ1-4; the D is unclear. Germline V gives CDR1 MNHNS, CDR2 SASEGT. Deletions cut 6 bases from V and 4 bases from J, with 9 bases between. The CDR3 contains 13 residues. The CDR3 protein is CASRAGVNEKLFF. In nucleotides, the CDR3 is TGTGCCAGCAGGGCAGGCGTTAATGAAAAACTGTTTTTT.

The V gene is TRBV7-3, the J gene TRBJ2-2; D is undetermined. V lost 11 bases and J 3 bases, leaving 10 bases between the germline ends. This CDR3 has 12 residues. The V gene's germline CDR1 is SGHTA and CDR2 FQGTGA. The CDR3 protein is CASQGDTGELFF. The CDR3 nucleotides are TGTGCCTCCCAAGGAGACACCGGGGAGCTGTTTTTT.

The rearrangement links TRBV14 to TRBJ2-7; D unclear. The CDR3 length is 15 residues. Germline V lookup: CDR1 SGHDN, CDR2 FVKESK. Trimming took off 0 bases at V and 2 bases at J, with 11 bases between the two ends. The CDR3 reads CASSQESAGAYEQYF. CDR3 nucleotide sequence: TGTGCCAGCAGCCAAGAGAGTGCCGGAGCCTACGAGCAGTACTTC.

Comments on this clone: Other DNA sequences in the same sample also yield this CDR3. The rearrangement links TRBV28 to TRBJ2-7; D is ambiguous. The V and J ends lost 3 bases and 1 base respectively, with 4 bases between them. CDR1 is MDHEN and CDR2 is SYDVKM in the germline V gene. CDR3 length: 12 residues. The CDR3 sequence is CASSFSSYEQYF. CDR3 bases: TGTGCCAGCAGTTTTTCTTCCTACGAGCAGTACTTC.

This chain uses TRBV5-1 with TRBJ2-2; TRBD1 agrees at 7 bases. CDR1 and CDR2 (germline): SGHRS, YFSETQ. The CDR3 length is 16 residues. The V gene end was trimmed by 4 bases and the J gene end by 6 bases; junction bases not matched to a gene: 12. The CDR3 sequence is CASSRRDSLTAGELFF. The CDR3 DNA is TGCGCCAGCAGCCGCCGGGACAGCCTTACCGCCGGGGAGCTGTTTTTT. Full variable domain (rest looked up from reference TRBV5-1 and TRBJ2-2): KAGVTQTPRYLIKTRGQQVTLSCSPISGHRSVSWYQQTPGQGLQFLFEYFSETQRNKGNFPGRFSGRQFSNSRSEMNVSTLELGDSALYLCASSRRDSLTAGELFFGEGSRLTVL.

The CDR3 DNA follows: TGTGCCACGACTAGCATGGAGACCCAGTACTTC. Translated: CATTSMETQYF. The chain joins TRBV6-1 to TRBJ2-5; TRBD2 matches at 7 bases. This CDR3 contains 11 residues. CDR1 is MNHNS and CDR2 is SASEGT in the germline V gene. Trimming at V came to 10 bases and at J to 5 bases, leaving 4 bases not matched to a gene.

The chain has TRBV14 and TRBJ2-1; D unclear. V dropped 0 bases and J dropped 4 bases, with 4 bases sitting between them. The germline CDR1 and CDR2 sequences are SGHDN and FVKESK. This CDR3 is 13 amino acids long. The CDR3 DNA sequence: TGTGCCAGCAGCCAAGAGGTATACAATGAGCAGTTCTTC. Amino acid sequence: CASSQEVYNEQFF.

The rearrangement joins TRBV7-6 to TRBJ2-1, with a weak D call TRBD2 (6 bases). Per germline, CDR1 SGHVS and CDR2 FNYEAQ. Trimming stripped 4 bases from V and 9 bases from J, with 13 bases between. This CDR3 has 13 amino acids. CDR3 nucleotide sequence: TGTGCCAGCAGCTCCGGAGGGCCGGGTGAGCAGTTCTTC. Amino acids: CASSSGGPGEQFF.

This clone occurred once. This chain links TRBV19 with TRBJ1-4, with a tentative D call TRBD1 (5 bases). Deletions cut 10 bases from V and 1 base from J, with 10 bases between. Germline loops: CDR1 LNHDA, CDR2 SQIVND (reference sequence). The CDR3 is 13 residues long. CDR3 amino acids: CATQRGTNEKLFF. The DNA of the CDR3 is TGTGCCACCCAGAGGGGAACTAATGAAAAACTGTTTTTT.

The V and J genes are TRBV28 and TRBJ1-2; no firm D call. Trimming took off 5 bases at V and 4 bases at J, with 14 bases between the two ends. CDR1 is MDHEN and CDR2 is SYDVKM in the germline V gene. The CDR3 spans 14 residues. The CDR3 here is CASSLPARTYGYTF. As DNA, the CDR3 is TGTGCCAGCAGTCTCCCCGCGAGGACCTATGGCTACACCTTC.

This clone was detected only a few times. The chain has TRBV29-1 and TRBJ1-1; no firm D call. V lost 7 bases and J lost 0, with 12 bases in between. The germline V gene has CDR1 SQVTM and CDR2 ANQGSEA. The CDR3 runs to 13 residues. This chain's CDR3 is CSAGAGVNTEAFF. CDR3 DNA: TGCAGCGCCGGTGCTGGTGTGAACACTGAAGCTTTCTTT.

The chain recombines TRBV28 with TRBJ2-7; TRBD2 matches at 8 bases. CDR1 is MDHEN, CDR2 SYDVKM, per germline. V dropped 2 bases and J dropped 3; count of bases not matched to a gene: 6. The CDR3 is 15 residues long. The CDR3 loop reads CASSLESSGLYEQYF. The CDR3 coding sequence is TGTGCCAGCAGTTTAGAGTCTAGCGGGCTCTACGAGCAGTACTTC.

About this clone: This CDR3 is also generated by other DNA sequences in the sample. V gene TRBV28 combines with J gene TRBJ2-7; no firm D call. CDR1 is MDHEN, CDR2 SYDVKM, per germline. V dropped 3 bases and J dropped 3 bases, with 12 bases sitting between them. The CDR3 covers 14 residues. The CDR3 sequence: CASSLLGGRYEQYF. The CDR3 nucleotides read TGTGCCAGCAGTTTGTTGGGCGGCCGCTACGAGCAGTACTTC.

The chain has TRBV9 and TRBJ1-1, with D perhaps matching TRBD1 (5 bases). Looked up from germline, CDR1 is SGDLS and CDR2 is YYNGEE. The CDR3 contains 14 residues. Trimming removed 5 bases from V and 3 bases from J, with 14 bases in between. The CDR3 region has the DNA TGTGCCAGCAGAACAGGCCCCAGGGACACTGAAGCTTTCTTT. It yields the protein CASRTGPRDTEAFF.

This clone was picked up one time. The CDR3 nucleotides are TGTGCCAGCAGTTTGAGGGGGGCGAGATCTGAAGCTTTCTTT. This gives the protein CASSLRGARSEAFF. This sequence joins TRBV28 and TRBJ1-1; D might be TRBD1 (6 bases). CDR1 and CDR2 (germline): MDHEN, SYDVKM. V was cut by 3 bases and J by 6 bases, with 14 bases left in between. The CDR3 totals 14 residues.

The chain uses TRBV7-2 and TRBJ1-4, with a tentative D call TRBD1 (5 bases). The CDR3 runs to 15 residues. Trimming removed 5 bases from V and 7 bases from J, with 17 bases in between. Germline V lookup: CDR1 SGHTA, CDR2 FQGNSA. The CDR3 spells CASSPQGTAPEKLFF. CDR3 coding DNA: TGTGCCAGCAGCCCCCAGGGTACAGCCCCTGAAAAACTGTTTTTT.

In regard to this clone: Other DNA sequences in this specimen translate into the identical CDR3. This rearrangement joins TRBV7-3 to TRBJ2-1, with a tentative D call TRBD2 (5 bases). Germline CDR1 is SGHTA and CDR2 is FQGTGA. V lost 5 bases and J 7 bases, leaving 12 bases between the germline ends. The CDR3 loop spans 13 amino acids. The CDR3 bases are TGTGCCAGCAGCCCTGCGGGTAATAATGAGCAGTTCTTC. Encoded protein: CASSPAGNNEQFF.

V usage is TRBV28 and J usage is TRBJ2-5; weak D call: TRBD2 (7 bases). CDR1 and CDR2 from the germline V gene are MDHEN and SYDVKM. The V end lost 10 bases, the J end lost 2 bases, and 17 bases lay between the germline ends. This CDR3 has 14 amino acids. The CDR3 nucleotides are TGTGCCACAAAGGAGGGGGGAGGGCAAGAGACCCAGTACTTC. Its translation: CATKEGGGQETQYF.

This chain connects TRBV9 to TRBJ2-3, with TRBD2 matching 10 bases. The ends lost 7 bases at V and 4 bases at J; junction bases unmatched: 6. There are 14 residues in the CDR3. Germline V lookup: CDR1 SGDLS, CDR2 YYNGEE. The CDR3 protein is CASGSGTSADTQYF. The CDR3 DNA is TGTGCCAGCGGTTCAGGGACTAGCGCAGATACGCAGTATTTT.

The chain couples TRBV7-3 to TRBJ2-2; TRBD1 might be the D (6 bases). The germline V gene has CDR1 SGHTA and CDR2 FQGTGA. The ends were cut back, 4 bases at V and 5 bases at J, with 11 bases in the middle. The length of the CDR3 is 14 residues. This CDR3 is CASSSTGATGELFF. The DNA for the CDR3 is TGTGCCAGCAGCTCGACAGGAGCGACCGGGGAGCTGTTTTTT.

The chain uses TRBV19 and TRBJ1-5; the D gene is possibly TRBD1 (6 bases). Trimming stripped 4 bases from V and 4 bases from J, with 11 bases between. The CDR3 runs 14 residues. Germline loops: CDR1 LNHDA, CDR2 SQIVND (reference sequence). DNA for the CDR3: TGTGCCAGTAGTACCCACAGGGCAAATCAGCCCCAGCATTTT. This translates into CASSTHRANQPQHF.

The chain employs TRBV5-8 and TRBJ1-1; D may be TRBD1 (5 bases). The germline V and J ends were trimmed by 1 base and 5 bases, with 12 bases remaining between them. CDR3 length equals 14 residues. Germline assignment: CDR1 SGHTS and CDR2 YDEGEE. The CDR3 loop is CASSLFRVGTEAFF. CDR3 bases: TGTGCCAGCAGCTTGTTCAGGGTTGGGACTGAAGCTTTCTTT.

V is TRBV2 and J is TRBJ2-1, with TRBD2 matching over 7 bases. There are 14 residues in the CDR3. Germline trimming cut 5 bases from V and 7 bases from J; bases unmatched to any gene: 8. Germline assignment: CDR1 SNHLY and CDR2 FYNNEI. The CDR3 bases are TGTGCCAGCAGTCTACTAGGGAGGGGTAATGAGCAGTTCTTC. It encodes CASSLLGRGNEQFF.

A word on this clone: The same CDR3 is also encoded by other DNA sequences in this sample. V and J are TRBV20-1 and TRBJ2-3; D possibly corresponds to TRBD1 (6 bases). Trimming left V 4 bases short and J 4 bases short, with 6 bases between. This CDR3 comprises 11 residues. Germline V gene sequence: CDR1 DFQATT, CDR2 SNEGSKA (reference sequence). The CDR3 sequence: CSANRADTQYF. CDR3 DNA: TGCAGTGCTAACAGGGCAGATACGCAGTATTTT.

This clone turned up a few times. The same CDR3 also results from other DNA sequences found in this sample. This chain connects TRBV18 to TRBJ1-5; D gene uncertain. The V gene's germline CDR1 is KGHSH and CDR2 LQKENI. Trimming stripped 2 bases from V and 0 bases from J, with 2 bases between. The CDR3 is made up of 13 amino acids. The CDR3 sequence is CASSPDSNQPQHF. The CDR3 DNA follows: TGTGCCAGCTCACCAGATAGCAATCAGCCCCAGCATTTT.